Shown below are 30 T cell receptor beta chains from a single sample sequenced in a study of CD8+CD57+ T cells in acquired aplastic anemia. Genomic DNA served as template for TCR beta VDJ and CDR3 profiling. From the reads, TCRdb called clonotypes with MiXCR, one entry per CDR3 protein. The table lists approximately 260,000 distinct CDR3 sequences, approximately 86% of them singletons. Patients sequenced had flow cytometry evidence of CD8+CD57+ cell expansion. Sequenced input: sorted CD4+, CD8+, or CD8+CD57+ T cells (not recorded which) from PBMCs. The receptors come from a human donor with aplastic anemia.

V and J are TRBV29-1 and TRBJ1-3; D is unclear. CDR1 and CDR2 (germline): SQVTM, ANQGSEA. V lost 7 bases to trimming and J lost 0 bases, with 7 bases between them. This CDR3 comprises 12 residues. The CDR3 nucleotides are TGCAGCGGTACCGTCTCTGGAAACACCATATATTTT. Translation gives CSGTVSGNTIYF.

The chain joins TRBV7-6 to TRBJ1-6; D remains ambiguous. Germline V CDR1 and CDR2: SGHVS, FNYEAQ. The CDR3 runs to 16 residues. V was cut by 6 bases and J by 16 bases, with 28 bases left in between. The CDR3 reads CASSSARAGEETQLHF. The CDR3 nucleotides read TGTGCCAGCAGTTCCGCCCGGGCCGGGGAAGAGACCCAGCTCCACTTT.

The chain couples TRBV2 to TRBJ2-1; tentative D call: TRBD1 (5 bases). The J call may be wrong; the DNA end is better matched by TRBJ1-1. Germline V gene lookup returns CDR1 SNHLY and CDR2 FYNNEI. CDR3 length equals 15 residues. The CDR3 protein is CASSIAGGANTEAFF. CDR3 nucleotide sequence: TGTGCCAGCAGTATAGCGGGGGGAGCGAACACTGAAGCTTTCTTT.

This clonotype was detected only a few times. The chain couples TRBV5-6 to TRBJ1-1; D may be TRBD1 (5 bases). From germline, CDR1 is SGHDT and CDR2 YYEEEE. Trimming took off 3 bases at V and 5 bases at J, with 11 bases between the two ends. The CDR3 length is 13 residues. The CDR3 loop reads CASSWDAATEAFF. The CDR3 DNA sequence: TGTGCCAGCAGCTGGGACGCTGCTACTGAAGCTTTCTTT.

The J gene is TRBJ1-2, the V gene TRBV9, with D maybe TRBD1 (6 bases). V was cut by 4 bases and J by 8 bases, with 24 bases left in between. The CDR3 sequence is 16 residues long. CDR1 SGDLS and CDR2 YYNGEE come from the germline V gene. The CDR3: CASSHNPGGPNTGYTF. For the CDR3, the DNA is TGTGCCAGCAGCCACAATCCCGGGGGGCCGAACACCGGCTACACCTTC.

Points on this clonotype: A read error may account for a junction end that differs from germline. The J gene is TRBJ2-1, the V gene TRBV7-3; D unclear. The CDR3 extends over 15 amino acids. Per germline, CDR1 SGHTA and CDR2 FQGTGA. CDR3 sequence reads: CASSLTKDLHYDQFF. The CDR3 DNA is TGTGCCAGCAGCTTAACGAAGGATTTGCACTATGATCAGTTCTTC.

V and J are TRBV7-9 and TRBJ1-6; D remains ambiguous. This CDR3 spans 16 amino acids. CDR1 and CDR2 from the germline V gene are SEHNR and FQNEAQ (reference sequence). Trimming took off 4 bases at V and 8 bases at J, with 18 bases between the two ends. The CDR3 nucleotides are TGTGCCAGCAGCTCCAGTGGTGGCAGTCTCGATTCACCCCTCCACTTT. It specifies CASSSSGGSLDSPLHF.

This rearrangement joins TRBV19 to TRBJ2-7; TRBD1 agrees at 10 bases. Judging by the DNA end, TRBJ2-1 fits better; the J call may be wrong. Germline CDR1 LNHDA, CDR2 SQIVND (reference sequence). The CDR3 is made up of 16 amino acids. CDR3 nucleotides: TGTGCCAGTAGTACGATGGGACAGGGGAACAAGGATGAGCAGTTCTTC. Residues: CASSTMGQGNKDEQFF.

Notes on this clonotype: A read error may account for a junction end that differs from germline. The rearrangement links TRBV2 to TRBJ1-2; D is unclear. The CDR3 totals 15 residues. In germline, CDR1 is SNHLY, CDR2 FYNNEI. The DNA of the CDR3 is TGTGCCAGCAGCTGGGGTGGAACATCAAACTATTGCTACACCTTC. This codes for CASSWGGTSNYCYTF.

The chain couples TRBV7-3 to TRBJ1-1; D may be TRBD1 (5 bases). The CDR3 contains 15 residues. Germline V gene sequence: CDR1 SGHTA, CDR2 FQGTGA. Trimming removed 6 bases from V and 14 bases from J, with 28 bases in between. The CDR3 coding sequence is TGTGCCAGCAGTTCTAACGGGACTGGGGGAGAGGCAGAGTTCTTT. Its translation is CASSSNGTGGEAEFF.

This clonotype was detected once. The conserved closing phenylalanine or tryptophan is absent in this CDR3, likely reflecting a read error. It is unclear where the CDR3 begins or ends on the DNA, so no DNA is shown, and the CDR3 is as TCRdb lists it. The chain employs TRBV7-9 and TRBJ1-6; no check of the table's D call, TRBD1, against the DNA was made. The length of the CDR3 is 13 amino acids, counting both ends. Germline CDR1 is SEHNR and CDR2 is FQNEAQ (reference sequence). CDR3 residues: CASSPVQDRVYEQ.

In the case of this clonotype: The CDR3 does not end in the conserved phenylalanine or tryptophan, so this is likely a read error. This chain links TRBV7-3 with TRBJ1-2, with D unresolved. The CDR3 contains 13 residues. Germline lookup yields CDR1 SGHTA and CDR2 FQGTGA. The CDR3 is CASSQCVAGGYTL. The CDR3, as DNA: TGCGCCAGCAGCCAATGCGTCGCAGGTGGCTACACCCTC.

For this clonotype: The junction departs from germline at one end; a sequencing error may be responsible. The J gene is TRBJ2-5, the V gene TRBV7-9, with 7 positions matching TRBD2. Germline assignment: CDR1 SEHNR and CDR2 FQNEAQ (reference sequence). CDR3 length equals 14 residues. The CDR3 sequence is CASSLALERDHLRF. The CDR3 DNA reads TGTGCCAGCAGCTTAGCGCTCGAGCGGGACCACCTACGATTC.

A remark on this clonotype: Since the CDR3 does not end with the conserved phenylalanine or tryptophan, this likely comes from a read error. Because the CDR3's place on the DNA is in doubt, the DNA is left out and the CDR3 is given as listed by TCRdb. V usage is TRBV7-8 and J usage is TRBJ1-1. The CDR3 numbers 13 amino acids, ends counted. The germline V gene has CDR1 SGHVS and CDR2 FQNEAQ. The CDR3 sequence: CASSLAGGVDTQY.

Worth noting for this clonotype: The junction differs from germline at one of its ends, possibly a read error. The V call is TRBV7-9, the J call TRBJ1-1; D unclear. Per germline, CDR1 SEHNR and CDR2 FQNEAQ (reference sequence). This CDR3 has 15 amino acids. This chain's CDR3 is CASSFHPNGNTQAFF. CDR3 coding DNA: TGTGCCAGCAGCTTTCATCCAAACGGGAACACTCAAGCTTTCTTT.

The chain has TRBV9 and TRBJ2-3, with 10 bases lining up with TRBD2. The CDR3 has 14 amino acids. Losses at the gene ends were 4 bases for V and 15 bases for J; bases not matched to a gene: 14. CDR1 SGDLS and CDR2 YYNGEE come from the germline V gene. The CDR3 reads CASSLAGGGATVYF. DNA of the CDR3: TGTGCCAGCAGCTTAGCGGGAGGTGGGGCTACCGTCTATTTT.

Worth noting for this clonotype: One end of the junction varies from germline; a read error may be responsible. This chain's CDR3 is CASSSGGGGYNSPLHF. The CDR3 DNA sequence: TGTGCCAGCAGCTCGGGGGGCGGCGGCTATAATTCGCCCCTCCACTTT. V and J are TRBV5-4 and TRBJ1-6; weak D call: TRBD1 (6 bases). This CDR3 has 16 residues. Germline V gives CDR1 SGHNT, CDR2 YYREEE (reference sequence).

Of note for this clonotype: The conserved phenylalanine or tryptophan normally closing the CDR3 is absent here, so this likely arose from a read error. The chain joins TRBV19 to TRBJ2-2; D may be TRBD2 (6 bases). Germline loops: CDR1 LNHDA, CDR2 SQIVND (reference sequence). The germline V and J ends were trimmed by 1 base and 3 bases, with 9 bases remaining between them. The CDR3 is 15 amino acids. CDR3 bases: TGTGCCAGTAGTATAGCGGGAGCGTACACCGGGGAGCTGTTTCTT. It translates to CASSIAGAYTGELFL.

A single count supports this clonotype. This chain links TRBV4-2 with TRBJ2-1, with 9 bases that match TRBD1. Per the germline V gene, CDR1 is LGHNA and CDR2 is YNFKEQ. The V and J ends lost 4 bases and 4 bases, in that order; junction bases with no gene match: 11. The CDR3 has 17 residues. The CDR3 nucleotides read TGTGCCAGCAGCCGAGGACAGGGGTACGGTATATACAATGAGCAGTTCTTC. Translated: CASSRGQGYGIYNEQFF.

This clonotype has only a few counts. The chain links TRBV15 to TRBJ1-6; the D gene is possibly TRBD1 (6 bases). Trimming stripped 1 base from V and 11 bases from J, with 12 bases between. This CDR3 spans 14 amino acids. CDR1 LNHNV and CDR2 YYDKDF come from the germline V gene (reference sequence). For the CDR3, the DNA is TGTGCCACCAGCAGAGGGCAGGGGAACCCACCCCTCCACTTT. Translating it yields CATSRGQGNPPLHF.

Regarding this clonotype: Mismatch with germline at one junction end may stem from a read error. The chain uses TRBV7-6 and TRBJ2-3; 10 bases fit TRBD1. The CDR3 covers 14 residues. Germline CDR1 reads SGHVS; CDR2 reads FNYEAQ. CDR3 in amino acids: CASSSDRGHAPLYF. The CDR3 DNA reads TGTGCCAGCAGCTCAGACAGGGGGCATGCACCCCTCTACTTT.

The rearrangement joins TRBV7-3 to TRBJ1-2, with TRBD1 matching 9 bases. With 5 bases clipped from V and 8 bases from J, the junction kept 9 bases outside the gene matches. The CDR3 runs to 14 residues. Germline V gene data show CDR1 as SGHTA and CDR2 as FQGTGA. This chain's CDR3 is CASSPTGGSLGYTF. The DNA for the CDR3 is TGTGCCAGCAGCCCCACAGGGGGCTCTCTGGGCTACACCTTC.

As for this clonotype: At one boundary the junction diverges from the germline segment, which might be a read error. V gene TRBV7-3 combines with J gene TRBJ2-1, with D uncertain. Germline assignment: CDR1 SGHTA and CDR2 FQGTGA. The CDR3 totals 13 residues. CDR3 coding DNA: TGTGCCAGCAGCTCAACTGGCGAGAATGAGCAGTTCTTT. This gives the protein CASSSTGENEQFF.

The chain joins TRBV9 to TRBJ1-5, with D hard to call. Trimming removed 4 bases at V and 12 bases at J, with 20 bases between. CDR1 and CDR2 from the germline V gene are SGDLS and YYNGEE. The CDR3 contains 14 residues. The CDR3 DNA reads as TGTGCCAGCAGCTCGTCGTATGACAATCGGAACCAGCATTTT. It specifies CASSSSYDNRNQHF. The entire variable domain, with the rest obtained from reference TRBV9 and TRBJ1-5, is as follows: DSGVTQTPKHLITATGQRVTLRCSPRSGDLSVYWYQQSLDQGLQFLIQYYNGEERAKGNILERFSAQQFPDLHSELNLSSLELGDSALYFCASSSSYDNRNQHFGDGTRLSIL.

This rearrangement joins TRBV7-8 to TRBJ1-2; TRBD1 is a possible D gene (5 bases). The CDR3 has 16 amino acids. Germline-derived CDR1 and CDR2 are SGHVS and FQNEAQ. V was trimmed by 4 bases and J by 1 base, leaving 16 bases between them. CDR3 residues: CASSSRDGPFNYGYTF. The CDR3 DNA reads as TGTGCCAGCAGCTCACGGGACGGGCCCTTTAACTATGGCTACACCTTC.

This chain connects TRBV5-5 to TRBJ2-5; D may be TRBD2 (5 bases). The V gene's germline CDR1 is SGHKS and CDR2 YYEKEE (reference sequence). Trimming pared 10 bases from V and 5 bases from J, leaving 15 bases between. The CDR3 length is 12 residues. CDR3 sequence (DNA): TGTGCCGGCCTTGGGGTAGCGGAGACCCAGTACTTC. As protein: CAGLGVAETQYF.

The chain links TRBV4-3 to TRBJ2-7, with 10 bases aligning to TRBD1. The CDR3 has 16 amino acids. The V gene end was trimmed by 3 bases and the J gene end by 4 bases; junction bases not matched to a gene: 9. Germline V CDR1 and CDR2: LGHNA, YSLEER. In DNA form, the CDR3 reads TGCGCCAGCAGCCATTCCGGGACAGGGGAATCGTACGAGCAGTACTTC. It is translated as CASSHSGTGESYEQYF.

This clonotype was detected a few times. Here the CDR3 reads CASRFRDMESYEQYF. The CDR3, as DNA: TGTGCCAGCAGATTCCGGGACATGGAGTCATACGAGCAGTACTTC. This chain uses TRBV6-5 with TRBJ2-7, with D tentatively TRBD1 (6 bases). The CDR3 has 15 residues. V was shortened by 6 bases and J by 4 bases, with 19 bases between the two germline ends. In germline, CDR1 is MNHEY, CDR2 SVGAGI.

The chain joins TRBV9 to TRBJ1-6; D remains ambiguous. Germline V gene data show CDR1 as SGDLS and CDR2 as YYNGEE. V lost 4 bases, J lost 13 bases, and 24 bases lay in between. The CDR3 has 16 residues. This chain's CDR3 is CASSSERLEDTQPLHF. CDR3 bases: TGTGCCAGCAGCTCAGAGAGATTAGAAGATACTCAGCCCCTCCACTTT.

The J gene is TRBJ2-5, the V gene TRBV10-3; weak D call: TRBD2 (5 bases). The CDR3 sequence is 14 residues long. Germline lookup yields CDR1 ENHRY and CDR2 SYGVKD. V was trimmed by 0 bases and J by 7 bases, leaving 12 bases between them. The CDR3 loop reads CAISESMREATQYF. The CDR3 bases are TGTGCCATCAGTGAGTCGATGAGGGAAGCGACCCAGTACTTC.